The 5 T cell receptor beta chains reported below all come from one sample, sequenced in a study of blood T cell repertoires in COVID-19. Repertoires were generated with immunoSEQ multiplex PCR, while TCRdb's copy carries only in-frame clones and drops some. The sample carries some 170,000 clones, 75% to 90% recorded once. Sequencing was performed on PBMCs or T cells enriched from blood (not recorded which). These receptors were taken from a man aged 40-49 years who had recovered from COVID-19.

CDR3 coding DNA: TGTGCCATTGGTAGGGGGCCGGGTCAGCCCCAGCATTTT. Translating it yields CAIGRGPGQPQHF. The chain employs TRBV28 and TRBJ1-5; 7 positions agree with TRBD1. V dropped 10 bases and J dropped 6; count of bases not matched to a gene: 9. CDR3 length: 13 residues. The germline CDR1 and CDR2 sequences are MDHEN and SYDVKM.

The rearrangement links TRBV20-1 to TRBJ1-5; D not certain. The CDR3 has 14 residues. V dropped 3 bases and J dropped 2 bases, with 11 bases sitting between them. CDR1 and CDR2 from the germline V gene are DFQATT and SNEGSKA (reference sequence). CDR3 sequence reads: CSASRGRGNQPQHF. Written as DNA, the CDR3 is TGCAGTGCTAGTCGGGGTAGAGGCAATCAGCCCCAGCATTTT.

The chain is built from TRBV19 and TRBJ2-1; D unclear. CDR3 length: 15 amino acids. Trimming left V 5 bases short and J 5 bases short, with 16 bases between. Germline V gives CDR1 LNHDA, CDR2 SQIVND (reference sequence). CDR3 in DNA: TGTGCCAGTAGTTCGTGGCTAGGTCAACACAATGAGCAGTTCTTC. Protein sequence: CASSSWLGQHNEQFF.

This clone was counted between two and nine times. The J gene is TRBJ1-2, the V gene TRBV3-1 (or the pseudogene TRBV3-2); 8 positions agree with TRBD1. The ends lost 4 bases at V and 7 bases at J; junction bases unmatched: 2. The CDR3 loop spans 12 amino acids. The germline gives CDR1 LGHDT, CDR2 YNNKEL (reference sequence). CDR3 amino acids: CASSLQGAGYTF. Here the CDR3 DNA reads TGTGCCAGCAGCCTTCAGGGGGCTGGCTACACCTTC.

This clone was recorded a few times. The gene calls are TRBV5-8 and TRBJ1-1, with 7 nucleotides matching TRBD1. The CDR3 covers 17 residues. Trimming cost V 3 bases and J 0 bases; bases outside gene matches: 11. Per the germline V gene, CDR1 is SGHTS and CDR2 is YDEGEE. The CDR3 bases are TGTGCCAGCAGCTCCTGGCGGGACAGAGACATGAACACTGAAGCTTTCTTT. Encoded protein: CASSSWRDRDMNTEAFF.